This entry concerns a single TCR beta chain. Antigen: not known. TCRdb's copy holds only in-frame clones and misses some; the assay was immunoSEQ multiplex PCR. The profile shows more than 150,000 clones, 85% to 95% of them singletons. V was shortened by 5 bases and J by 5 bases, with 15 bases between the two germline ends. The CDR3 extends over 15 amino acids. Germline CDR1 SGHAT, CDR2 FQNNGV. The record originates from a study of T cell responses to AZD1222 COVID-19 vaccine. Study-wide findings and caveats: Only five or six individuals given AZD1222 were seropositive at baseline. A rise in Spike-specific TCR breadth and depth followed two AZD1222 doses. Only after the peak T cell response were repertoires sampled.

This material consisted of peripheral blood, taken 28 days after the second AZD1222 dose. V gene TRBV11-2 combines with J gene TRBJ1-4; D gene ambiguous. This receptor was taken from an adult who received the AZD1222 COVID-19 vaccine. The chain's CDR3 is CASSGRHPLNEKLFF. In nucleotides, the CDR3 is TGTGCCAGCAGCGGAAGACACCCGCTCAATGAAAAACTGTTTTTT.